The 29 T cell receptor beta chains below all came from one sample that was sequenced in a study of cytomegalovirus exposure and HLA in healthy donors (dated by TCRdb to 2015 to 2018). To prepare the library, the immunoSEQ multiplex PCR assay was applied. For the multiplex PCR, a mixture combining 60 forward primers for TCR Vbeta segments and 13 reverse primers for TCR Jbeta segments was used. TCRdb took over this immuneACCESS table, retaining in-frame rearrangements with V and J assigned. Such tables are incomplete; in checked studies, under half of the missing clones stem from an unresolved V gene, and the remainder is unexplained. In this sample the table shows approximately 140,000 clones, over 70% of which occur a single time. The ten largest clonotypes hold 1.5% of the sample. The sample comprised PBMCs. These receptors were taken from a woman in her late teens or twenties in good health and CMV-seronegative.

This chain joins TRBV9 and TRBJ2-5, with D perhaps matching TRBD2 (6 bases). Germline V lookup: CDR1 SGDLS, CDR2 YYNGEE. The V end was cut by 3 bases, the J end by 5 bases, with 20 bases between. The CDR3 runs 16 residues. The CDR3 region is CASSATAGSKIETQYF. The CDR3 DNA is TGTGCCAGCAGCGCTACCGCCGGGAGTAAGATTGAGACCCAGTACTTC. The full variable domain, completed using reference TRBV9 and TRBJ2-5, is DSGVTQTPKHLITATGQRVTLRCSPRSGDLSVYWYQQSLDQGLQFLIQYYNGEERAKGNILERFSAQQFPDLHSELNLSSLELGDSALYFCASSATAGSKIETQYFGPGTRLLVL.

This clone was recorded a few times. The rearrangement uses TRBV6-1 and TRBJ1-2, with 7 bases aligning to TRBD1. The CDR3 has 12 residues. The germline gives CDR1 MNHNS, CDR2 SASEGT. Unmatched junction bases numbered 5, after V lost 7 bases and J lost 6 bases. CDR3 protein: CASTDRVNGYTF. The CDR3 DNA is TGTGCCAGCACTGACAGGGTAAATGGCTACACCTTC.

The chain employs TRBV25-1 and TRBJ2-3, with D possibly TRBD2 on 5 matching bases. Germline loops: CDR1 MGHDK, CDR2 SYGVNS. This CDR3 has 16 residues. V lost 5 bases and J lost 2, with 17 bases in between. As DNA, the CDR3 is TGTGCCAGCAGTCCAGCTACCCAACTAGACACAGATACGCAGTATTTT. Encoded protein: CASSPATQLDTDTQYF.

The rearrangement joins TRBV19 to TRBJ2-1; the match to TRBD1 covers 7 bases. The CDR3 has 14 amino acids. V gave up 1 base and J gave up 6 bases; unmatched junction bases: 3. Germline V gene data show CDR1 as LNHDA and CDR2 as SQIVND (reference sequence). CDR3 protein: CASSIGPGGNEQFF. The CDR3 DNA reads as TGTGCCAGTAGTATAGGTCCAGGGGGCAATGAGCAGTTCTTC.

The CDR3, as DNA: TGCGCCAGCAGCTTGTTAACAGGGACGTCGACAGATACGCAGTATTTT. It codes for CASSLLTGTSTDTQYF. The V and J genes are TRBV5-1 and TRBJ2-3; maybe TRBD1 (6 bases). The germline CDR1 and CDR2 sequences are SGHRS and YFSETQ. This CDR3 is 16 amino acids long. Trimming took 1 base from V and 3 from J, leaving 15 bases between them.

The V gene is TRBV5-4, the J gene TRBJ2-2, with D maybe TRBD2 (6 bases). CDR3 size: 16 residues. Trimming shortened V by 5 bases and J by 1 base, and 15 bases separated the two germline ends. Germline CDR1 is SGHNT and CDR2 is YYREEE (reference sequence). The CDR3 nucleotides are TGTGCCAGCAGTCCGGCGGGGATTAGGAACACCGGGGAGCTGTTTTTT. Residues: CASSPAGIRNTGELFF. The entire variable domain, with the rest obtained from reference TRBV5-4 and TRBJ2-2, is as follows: ETGVTQSPTHLIKTRGQQVTLRCSSQSGHNTVSWYQQALGQGPQFIFQYYREEENGRGNFPPRFSGLQFPNYSSELNVNALELDDSALYLCASSPAGIRNTGELFFGEGSRLTVL.

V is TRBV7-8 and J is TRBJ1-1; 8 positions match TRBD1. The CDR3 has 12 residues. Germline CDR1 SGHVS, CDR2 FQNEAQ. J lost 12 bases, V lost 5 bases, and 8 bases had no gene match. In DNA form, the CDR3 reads TGTGCCAGCAGCCTGGGGCAGGGGGCTTCTTTCTTT. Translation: CASSLGQGASFF.

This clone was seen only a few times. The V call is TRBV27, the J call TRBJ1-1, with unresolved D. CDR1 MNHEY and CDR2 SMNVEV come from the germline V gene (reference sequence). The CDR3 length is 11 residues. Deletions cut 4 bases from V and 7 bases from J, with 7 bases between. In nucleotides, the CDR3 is TGTGCCAGCAGTTGGTCAGGTGAAGCTTTCTTT. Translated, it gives CASSWSGEAFF.

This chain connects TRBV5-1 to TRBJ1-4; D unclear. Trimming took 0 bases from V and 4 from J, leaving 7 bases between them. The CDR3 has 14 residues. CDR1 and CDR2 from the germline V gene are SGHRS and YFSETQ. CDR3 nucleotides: TGCGCCAGCAGCTTGGCACCAGATAATGAAAAACTGTTTTTT. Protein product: CASSLAPDNEKLFF.

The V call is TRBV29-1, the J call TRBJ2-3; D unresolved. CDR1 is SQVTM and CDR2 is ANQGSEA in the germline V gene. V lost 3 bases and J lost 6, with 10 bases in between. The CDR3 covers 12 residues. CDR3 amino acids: CSVDYTEDTQYF. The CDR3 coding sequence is TGCAGCGTTGATTATACGGAGGATACGCAGTATTTT.

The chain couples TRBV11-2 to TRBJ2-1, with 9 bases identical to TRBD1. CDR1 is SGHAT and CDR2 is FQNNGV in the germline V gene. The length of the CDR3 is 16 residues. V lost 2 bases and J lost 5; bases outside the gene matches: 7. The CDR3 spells CASSLMFGQGNNEQFF. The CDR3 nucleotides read TGTGCCAGCAGCTTAATGTTCGGACAGGGGAACAATGAGCAGTTCTTC.

The CDR3 here is CASSVRHEKLFF. In DNA, the CDR3 is TGTGCCAGCAGCGTGCGGCACGAAAAACTGTTTTTT. The rearrangement joins TRBV28 to TRBJ1-4; D gene ambiguous. The CDR3 runs 12 residues. The V gene's germline CDR1 is MDHEN and CDR2 SYDVKM. V was clipped by 6 bases and J by 8 bases, with 10 bases between them.

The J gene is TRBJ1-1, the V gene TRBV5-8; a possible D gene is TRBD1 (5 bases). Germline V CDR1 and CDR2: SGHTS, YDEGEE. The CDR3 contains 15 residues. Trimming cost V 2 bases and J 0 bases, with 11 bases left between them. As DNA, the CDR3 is TGTGCCAGCAGCTTTCCGGGGGGTATGAACACTGAAGCTTTCTTT. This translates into CASSFPGGMNTEAFF.

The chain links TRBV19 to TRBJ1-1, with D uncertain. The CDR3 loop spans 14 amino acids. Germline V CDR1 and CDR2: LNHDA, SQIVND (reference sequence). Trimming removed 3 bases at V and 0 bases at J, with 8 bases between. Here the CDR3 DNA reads TGTGCCAGTAGTATCAGAGGGATGAACACTGAAGCTTTCTTT. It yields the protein CASSIRGMNTEAFF.

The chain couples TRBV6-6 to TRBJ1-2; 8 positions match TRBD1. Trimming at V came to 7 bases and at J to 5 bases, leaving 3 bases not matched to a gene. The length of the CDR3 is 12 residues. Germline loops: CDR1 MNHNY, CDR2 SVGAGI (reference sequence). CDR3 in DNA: TGTGCCAGCACCCGGACAGGGTATGGCTACACCTTC. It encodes CASTRTGYGYTF.

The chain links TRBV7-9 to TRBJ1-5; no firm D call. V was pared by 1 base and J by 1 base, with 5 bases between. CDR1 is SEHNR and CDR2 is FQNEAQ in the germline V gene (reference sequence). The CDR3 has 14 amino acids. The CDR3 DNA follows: TGTGCCAGCAGCTTAGGTATGAGCAATCAGCCCCAGCATTTT. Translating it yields CASSLGMSNQPQHF.

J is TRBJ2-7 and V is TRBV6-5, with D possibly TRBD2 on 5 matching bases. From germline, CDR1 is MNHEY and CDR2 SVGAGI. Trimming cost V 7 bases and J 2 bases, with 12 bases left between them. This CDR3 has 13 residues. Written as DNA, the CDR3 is TGTGCCAGCACGGAGGCCGCGACCTACGAGCAGTACTTC. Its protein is CASTEAATYEQYF.

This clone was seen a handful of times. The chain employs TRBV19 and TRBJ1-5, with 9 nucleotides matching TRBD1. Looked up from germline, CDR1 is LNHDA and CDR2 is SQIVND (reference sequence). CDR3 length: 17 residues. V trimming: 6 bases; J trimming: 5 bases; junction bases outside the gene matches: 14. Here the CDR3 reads CASSPLAGQGPHQPQHF. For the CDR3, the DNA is TGTGCCAGTAGCCCATTAGCGGGACAGGGCCCCCATCAGCCCCAGCATTTT.

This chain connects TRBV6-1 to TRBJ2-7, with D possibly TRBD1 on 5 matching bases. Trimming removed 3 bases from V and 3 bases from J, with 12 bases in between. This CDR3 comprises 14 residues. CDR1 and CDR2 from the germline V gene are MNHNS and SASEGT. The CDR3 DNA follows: TGTGCCAGCAGTGAGTCCGGACACCTCTACGAGCAGTACTTC. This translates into CASSESGHLYEQYF.

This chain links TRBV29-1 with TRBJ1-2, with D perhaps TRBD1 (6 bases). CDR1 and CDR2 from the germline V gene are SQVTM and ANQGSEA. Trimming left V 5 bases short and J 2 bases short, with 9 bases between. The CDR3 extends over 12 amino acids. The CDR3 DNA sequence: TGCAGCGTTACCGGGACAAACTATGGCTACACCTTC. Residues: CSVTGTNYGYTF.

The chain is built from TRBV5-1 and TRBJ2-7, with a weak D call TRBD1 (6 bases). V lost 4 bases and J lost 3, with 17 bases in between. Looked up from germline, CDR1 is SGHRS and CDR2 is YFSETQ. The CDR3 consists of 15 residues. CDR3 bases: TGCGCCAGCAGCCCCCCAGGGGTTTTTCACTACGAGCAGTACTTC. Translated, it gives CASSPPGVFHYEQYF.

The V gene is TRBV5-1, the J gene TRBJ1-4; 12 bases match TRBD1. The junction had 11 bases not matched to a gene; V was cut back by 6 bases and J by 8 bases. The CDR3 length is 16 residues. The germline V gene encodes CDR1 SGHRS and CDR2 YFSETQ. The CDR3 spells CASNPGTGGFGEKLFF. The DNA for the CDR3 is TGCGCCAGCAACCCCGGGACAGGGGGCTTCGGCGAAAAACTGTTTTTT.

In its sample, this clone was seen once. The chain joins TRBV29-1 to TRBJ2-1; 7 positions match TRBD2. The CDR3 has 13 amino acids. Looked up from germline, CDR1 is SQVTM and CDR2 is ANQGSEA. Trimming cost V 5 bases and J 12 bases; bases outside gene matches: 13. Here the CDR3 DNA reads TGCAGCGTTCCAGCGGGACGTGCGCCTGGGCAGTTCTTC. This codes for CSVPAGRAPGQFF.

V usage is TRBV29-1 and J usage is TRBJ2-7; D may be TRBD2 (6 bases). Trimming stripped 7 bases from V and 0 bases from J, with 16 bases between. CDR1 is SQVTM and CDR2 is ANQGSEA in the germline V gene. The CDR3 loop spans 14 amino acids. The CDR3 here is CSAWEASSSYEQYF. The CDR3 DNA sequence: TGCAGCGCCTGGGAGGCCTCAAGCTCCTACGAGCAGTACTTC.

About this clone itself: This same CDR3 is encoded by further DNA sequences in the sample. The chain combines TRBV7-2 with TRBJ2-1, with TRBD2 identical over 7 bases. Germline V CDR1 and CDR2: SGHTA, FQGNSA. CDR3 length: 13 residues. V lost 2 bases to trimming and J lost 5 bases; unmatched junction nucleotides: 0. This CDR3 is CASSLSGNNEQFF. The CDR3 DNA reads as TGTGCCAGCAGCTTAAGCGGGAACAATGAGCAGTTCTTC.

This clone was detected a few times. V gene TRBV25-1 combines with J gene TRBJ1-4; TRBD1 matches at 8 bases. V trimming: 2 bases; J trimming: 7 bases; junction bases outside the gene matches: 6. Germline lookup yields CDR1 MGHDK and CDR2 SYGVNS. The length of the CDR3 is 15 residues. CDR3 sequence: CASSERTGRSEKLFF. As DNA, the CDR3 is TGTGCCAGCAGTGAAAGGACAGGGAGAAGTGAAAAACTGTTTTTT.

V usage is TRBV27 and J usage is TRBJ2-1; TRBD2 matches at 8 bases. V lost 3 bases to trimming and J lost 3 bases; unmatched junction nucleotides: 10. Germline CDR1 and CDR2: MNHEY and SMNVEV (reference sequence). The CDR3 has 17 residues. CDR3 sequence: CASSLRSGGWNYNEQFF. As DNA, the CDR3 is TGTGCCAGCAGTTTGCGATCGGGAGGGTGGAACTACAATGAGCAGTTCTTC.

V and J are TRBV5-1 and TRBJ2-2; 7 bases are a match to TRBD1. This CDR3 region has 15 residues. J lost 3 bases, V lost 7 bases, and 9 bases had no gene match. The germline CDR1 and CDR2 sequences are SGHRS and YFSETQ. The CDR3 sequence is CASRPQGIDTGELFF. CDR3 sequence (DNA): TGCGCCAGCCGCCCACAGGGGATTGACACCGGGGAGCTGTTTTTT.

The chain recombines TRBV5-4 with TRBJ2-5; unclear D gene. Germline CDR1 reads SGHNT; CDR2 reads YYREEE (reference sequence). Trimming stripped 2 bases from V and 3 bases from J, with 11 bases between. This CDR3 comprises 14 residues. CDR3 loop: CASSFGNVEETQYF. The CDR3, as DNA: TGTGCCAGCAGCTTTGGCAACGTTGAAGAGACCCAGTACTTC.